Listed below are T cell receptor beta chains from one sample, sequenced in a study of blood T cell repertoires in COVID-19. Clones were read by immunoSEQ multiplex PCR, and TCRdb kept only the in-frame ones, dropping some. The sample carries more than 85,000 clones, 82% recorded once. Source material: peripheral blood. The receptors were gathered from a woman aged 55-70 years with acute or convalescent COVID-19. Each CDR3 is given with its conserved first and last residue. Fields, in order: V gene, clone size, D gene, J gene, CDR3 protein, CDR3 DNA. A D gene is named only where the DNA matches it firmly. Clone size is not always given. Where it is, it says once, few, many or a class for expanded clones.

>TRBV12-3/TRBV12-4|-|-|TRBJ2-3
CASSVTGMDTQYF
TGTGCCAGCAGTGTCACGGGGATGGATACGCAGTATTTT
>TRBV11-2|-|TRBD2|TRBJ2-7
CASSLGSLAGGTYEQYF
TGTGCCAGCAGCTTAGGTTCCCTAGCGGGGGGTACCTACGAGCAGTACTTC
>TRBV2|-|TRBD1|TRBJ1-5
CASSAQNRGQPQHF
TGTGCCAGCAGTGCCCAAAACAGGGGGCAGCCCCAGCATTTT
>TRBV7-3|-|TRBD1|TRBJ2-5
CASCRTGGETQYF
TGTGCCAGCTGCAGGACAGGTGGAGAGACCCAGTACTTC
>TRBV5-4|few|-|TRBJ2-3
CASSSGKVSTDTQYF
TGTGCCAGCAGCTCGGGGAAGGTTAGCACAGATACGCAGTATTTT
>TRBV5-4|-|-|TRBJ1-2
CASSLEGEGGYGYTF
TGTGCCAGCAGCTTGGAGGGGGAAGGGGGCTATGGCTACACCTTC
>TRBV4-3|-|TRBD2|TRBJ2-1
CASSRLGSGGENEQFF
TGCGCCAGCAGCCGACTTGGAAGCGGGGGTGAGAATGAGCAGTTCTTC
>TRBV4-2|-|-|TRBJ1-4
CASSQDGAGNEKLFF
TGTGCCAGCAGCCAAGACGGAGCGGGGAATGAAAAACTGTTTTTT
>TRBV9|-|TRBD1|TRBJ1-2
CASRRGDRGRDGYTF
TGTGCCAGCAGGAGGGGAGACAGGGGGAGAGATGGCTACACCTTC
>TRBV6-2/TRBV6-3|-|TRBD1|TRBJ2-1
CASSLADRGPYNEQFF
TGTGCCAGCAGTCTTGCGGACAGGGGGCCTTACAATGAGCAGTTCTTC
>TRBV30|-|TRBD1|TRBJ1-6
CAWTAGRGTSPLHF
TGTGCCTGGACGGCCGGCAGGGGGACCTCACCCCTCCACTTT
>TRBV5-5|few|-|TRBJ1-2
CASSRPGTNYGYTF
TGTGCCAGCAGTCGTCCGGGGACTAACTATGGCTACACCTTC
>TRBV30|-|TRBD1|TRBJ2-7
CAWSAGGGHEQYF
TGTGCCTGGAGTGCAGGGGGCGGGCACGAGCAGTACTTC
>TRBV2|-|-|TRBJ1-1
CASSVYRENTEAFF
TGTGCCAGCAGTGTATACAGGGAGAACACTGAAGCTTTCTTT
>TRBV7-9|-|-|TRBJ1-2
CASSPGVAGYTF
TGTGCCAGCAGCCCCGGAGTGGCGGGCTACACCTTC
>TRBV27|-|-|TRBJ1-5
CALSGWPQHF
TGTGCCCTCTCGGGTTGGCCCCAGCATTTT
>TRBV2|-|-|TRBJ1-2
CASIFRANYGYTF
TGTGCCAGCATTTTCCGGGCTAACTATGGCTACACCTTC
>TRBV2|-|TRBD1|TRBJ1-2
CASSRGQGGPPNYGYTF
TGTGCCAGCAGCCGGGGACAGGGTGGCCCGCCTAACTATGGCTACACCTTC
>TRBV5-5|-|-|TRBJ2-6
CASSFVGAGANVLTF
TGTGCCAGCAGCTTTGTAGGAGCTGGGGCCAACGTCCTGACTTTC